Shown below are 9 T cell receptor beta chains from a single sample sequenced in a study of CD8 T cells in Susac syndrome. When the RNA was reverse transcribed, random hexamers were used with an input of roughly 0.45 to 1 ug. Via MiXCR, TCRdb re-called the immunoSEQ multiplex PCR reads, giving one row per CDR3 protein. Of roughly 140,000 distinct CDR3 sequences in the sample, over 95% were seen once. Sequencing was performed on CD8+ T cells from PBMCs. The receptors derive from a human donor with multiple sclerosis.

V usage is TRBV20-1 and J usage is TRBJ1-1, with D unresolved. The germline V gene encodes CDR1 DFQATT and CDR2 SNEGSKA (reference sequence). Trimming took off 6 bases at V and 0 bases at J, with 11 bases between the two ends. The CDR3 runs 13 residues. The CDR3 bases are TGCAGTGCCGTCCGGGGTATGAACACTGAAGCTTTCTTT. Its protein product is CSAVRGMNTEAFF.

The rearrangement uses TRBV13 and TRBJ2-7; maybe TRBD2 (5 bases). This CDR3 is built from 17 residues. V lost 3 bases and J 7 bases, leaving 25 bases between the germline ends. In germline, CDR1 is PRHDT, CDR2 FYEKMQ (reference sequence). CDR3 bases: TGTGCCAGCAGCTTCGAATTGGGCAGTACTATCTCGGGGGAGCAGTACTTC. Translation: CASSFELGSTISGEQYF.

The chain joins TRBV7-3 to TRBJ2-5; tentative D call: TRBD1 (6 bases). CDR3 length: 15 residues. Germline V lookup: CDR1 SGHTA, CDR2 FQGTGA. V gave up 2 bases and J gave up 2 bases, with 12 bases separating them. The CDR3: CASSLGGRGQETQYF. CDR3 nucleotides: TGTGCCAGCAGCTTAGGGGGCAGGGGACAAGAGACCCAGTACTTC.

J is TRBJ1-2 and V is TRBV15, with D possibly being TRBD1 (5 bases). With 0 bases removed from V and 6 bases from J, the gap between germline ends came to 8 bases. The CDR3 sequence is 13 residues long. Germline-derived CDR1 and CDR2 are LNHNV and YYDKDF (reference sequence). CDR3 DNA: TGTGCCACCAGCAGAGATCAGGGAGATGGCTACACCTTC. Encoded protein: CATSRDQGDGYTF.

The rearrangement uses TRBV20-1 and TRBJ1-2; D may be TRBD1 (6 bases). The germline gives CDR1 DFQATT, CDR2 SNEGSKA (reference sequence). Trimming removed 5 bases at V and 4 bases at J, with 11 bases between. The CDR3 sequence is 12 residues long. Written as DNA, the CDR3 is TGCAGTGCTGAGGACAGCGTCTATGGCTACACCTTC. This translates into CSAEDSVYGYTF.

This chain links TRBV30 with TRBJ1-5; 7 nucleotides line up with TRBD1. The V and J ends lost 2 bases and 6 bases, in that order; junction bases with no gene match: 10. This CDR3 is 15 amino acids long. CDR1 GTSNPN and CDR2 SVGIG come from the germline V gene (reference sequence). The CDR3 DNA sequence: TGTGCCTGGAGTCCCGGGACAGTTAGGACTCAGCCCCAGCATTTT. Translated, it gives CAWSPGTVRTQPQHF.

The rearrangement uses TRBV5-6 and TRBJ2-7, with D tentatively TRBD1 (5 bases). Trimming took 0 bases from V and 0 from J, leaving 13 bases between them. CDR1 and CDR2 (germline): SGHDT, YYEEEE. The CDR3 covers 16 residues. The CDR3 loop is CASSLEGAPSSYEQYV. Written as DNA, the CDR3 is TGTGCCAGCAGCTTGGAAGGGGCCCCGAGCTCCTACGAGCAGTACGTC.

This chain connects TRBV20-1 to TRBJ2-3; D ambiguous. This CDR3 has 12 residues. The V end was cut by 4 bases, the J end by 0 bases, with 5 bases between. Germline assignment: CDR1 DFQATT and CDR2 SNEGSKA (reference sequence). CDR3 residues: CSAIQSTDTQYF. CDR3 nucleotide sequence: TGCAGTGCTATACAGAGCACAGATACGCAGTATTTT.

The chain has TRBV29-1 and TRBJ2-1; 7 bases agree with TRBD2. J lost 8 bases, V lost 3 bases, and 10 bases had no gene match. Germline CDR1 SQVTM, CDR2 ANQGSEA. The CDR3 sequence is 14 residues long. The CDR3 nucleotides read TGCAGCGTTGACTGGTTGGGGGGGGTGGATGAGCAGTTCTTC. It codes for CSVDWLGGVDEQFF.